A selection of T cell receptor beta chains follows, all from one sample in a study of blood T cell repertoires in COVID-19. Repertoires were generated with immunoSEQ multiplex PCR, while TCRdb's copy carries only in-frame clones and drops some. In the table there are roughly 200,000 clones, more than 75% of which are singletons. Input material: PBMCs or T cells enriched from blood (not recorded which). The receptors shown here come from a man between 35 and 55 years old with acute COVID-19. Both conserved end residues are part of each CDR3. A D gene is named only where the DNA matches it firmly. The size entry is marked missing in some rows and otherwise reads once, few, many or a size class.

>TRBD2|.|TRBV7-9|TRBJ2-7
CASSPRTGTSGRNYEQYF
TGTGCCAGCAGCCCGAGGACAGGGACTAGCGGGAGGAATTACGAGCAGTACTTC
>TRBD2|.|TRBV11-2|TRBJ2-5
CASGTSGRGLETQYF
TGTGCCAGCGGGACTAGCGGGAGGGGTTTGGAGACCCAGTACTTC
>.|.|TRBV10-1|TRBJ1-1
CASVILREDGTEAFF
TGCGCCAGCGTAATACTCAGGGAGGACGGCACTGAAGCTTTCTTT
>TRBD1|.|TRBV28|TRBJ1-2
CASSFIGGGVNYGYTF
TGTGCCAGCAGTTTCATTGGAGGGGGCGTTAACTATGGCTACACCTTC
>.|.|TRBV6-5|TRBJ1-2
CASSYSLRGGYTF
TGTGCCAGCAGTTACAGCCTACGCGGTGGCTACACCTTC
>TRBD2|.|TRBV9|TRBJ2-3
CASTIAGGPGDTQYF
TGTGCCAGTACTATAGCGGGAGGGCCGGGAGATACGCAGTATTTT
>TRBD2|few|TRBV11-2|TRBJ2-7
CASSLVASGRQASEQYF
TGTGCCAGCAGCTTAGTCGCTAGCGGGAGGCAGGCCTCCGAGCAGTACTTC
>.|.|TRBV10-3|TRBJ1-2
CAISLQGDYGYTF
TGTGCCATCAGCCTACAGGGAGACTATGGCTACACCTTC
>.|.|TRBV27|TRBJ1-1
CASSGKWAGGTEAFF
TGTGCCAGCAGTGGGAAGTGGGCGGGTGGCACTGAAGCTTTCTTT
>.|.|TRBV19|TRBJ1-4
CASSMTGNEKLFF
TGTGCCAGTAGTATGACGGGAAATGAAAAACTGTTTTTT
>.|.|TRBV5-5|TRBJ2-7
CASSPPGYEQYF
TGTGCCAGCAGCCCGCCGGGGTACGAGCAGTACTTC
>.|.|TRBV6-4|TRBJ1-2
CASSDHRTPAGGYTF
TGTGCCAGCAGTGACCACAGGACCCCCGCCGGGGGCTACACCTTC
>TRBD1|.|TRBV9|TRBJ2-1
CASSVEGGRDNEQFF
TGTGCCAGCAGCGTAGAAGGGGGCCGGGACAATGAGCAGTTCTTC
>.|.|TRBV7-2|TRBJ1-1
CASSYSPGTTEAFF
TGTGCCAGCAGCTATTCACCGGGAACCACTGAAGCTTTCTTT
>.|.|TRBV7-2|TRBJ1-2
CASSLGGGYGYTF
TGTGCCAGCAGCTTAGGCGGGGGCTATGGCTACACCTTC
>TRBD2|.|TRBV9|TRBJ2-7
CASSVASGLSYEQYF
TGTGCCAGCAGCGTAGCTAGCGGGCTATCCTACGAGCAGTACTTC
>.|.|TRBV29-1|TRBJ2-3
CSVGQATDTQYF
TGCAGCGTCGGACAAGCGACAGATACGCAGTATTTT
>TRBD2|.|TRBV30|TRBJ2-4
CAWSKAGGFSNIQYF
TGTGCCTGGAGTAAAGCGGGAGGGTTCTCAAACATTCAGTACTTC
>TRBD1|.|TRBV3-1/TRBV3-2|TRBJ1-6
CASSPQGQGAGSPLHF
TGTGCCAGCAGCCCCCAGGGACAGGGGGCAGGATCACCCCTCCACTTT
>TRBD1|.|TRBV7-9|TRBJ2-4
CASSFQGANIQYF
TGTGCCAGCAGCTTTCAGGGGGCAAACATTCAGTACTTC
>.|.|TRBV6-5|TRBJ2-1
CASAGYNEQFF
TGTGCCAGCGCGGGTTACAATGAGCAGTTCTTC
>.|.|TRBV30|TRBJ1-5
CAWSVLGGGLPQHF
TGTGCCTGGAGTGTACTTGGGGGGGGCCTCCCCCAGCATTTT
>TRBD2|.|TRBV27|TRBJ2-7
CASSLSTSGSYEQYF
TGTGCCAGCAGTTTATCTACTAGCGGGAGCTACGAGCAGTACTTC
>TRBD1|.|TRBV5-4|TRBJ2-7
CASSLGGQGAWEQYF
TGTGCCAGCAGCCTGGGGGGACAGGGGGCATGGGAGCAGTACTTC
>.|.|TRBV6-5|TRBJ2-1
CASSPLGLAVNEQFF
TGTGCCAGCAGCCCCCTGGGACTGGCTGTCAATGAGCAGTTCTTC
>.|.|TRBV15|TRBJ2-7
CATSRDGGSEQYF
TGTGCCACCAGCAGAGATGGGGGGTCGGAGCAGTACTTC
>.|.|TRBV9|TRBJ1-5
CASSAAGGAGQPQHF
TGTGCCAGCAGCGCGGCGGGGGGGGCAGGTCAGCCCCAGCATTTT
>.|once|TRBV3-1/TRBV3-2|TRBJ1-1
CASSQGTVEAFF
TGTGCCAGCAGCCAAGGGACAGTTGAAGCTTTCTTT
>.|many|TRBV28|TRBJ2-7
CASLRGPPHEQYF
TGTGCCAGCCTTCGGGGTCCCCCCCACGAGCAGTACTTC
>TRBD2|.|TRBV7-9|TRBJ2-2
CASSLGVRLAGSNTGELFF
TGTGCCAGCAGCTTAGGGGTGAGACTAGCGGGATCAAACACCGGGGAGCTGTTTTTT
>.|.|TRBV24-1|TRBJ1-5
CATSDSGARPQHF
TGTGCCACCAGTGATTCGGGTGCGCGGCCCCAGCATTTT
>.|.|TRBV7-8|TRBJ2-3
CASSTLEADTQYF
TGTGCCAGCAGCACCTTAGAGGCGGATACGCAGTATTTT
>TRBD1|.|TRBV7-9|TRBJ1-6
CASSPGQGSPLHF
TGTGCCAGCAGCCCCGGACAGGGTTCCCCCCTCCACTTT
>.|.|TRBV3-1/TRBV3-2|TRBJ2-5
CASSRGGGGETQYF
TGTGCCAGCAGCCGAGGAGGGGGCGGCGAGACCCAGTACTTC
>TRBD1|.|TRBV5-4|TRBJ2-5
CASSPTPQGAQETQYF
TGTGCCAGCAGCCCAACGCCCCAGGGGGCCCAAGAGACCCAGTACTTC
>TRBD2|.|TRBV5-1|TRBJ2-2
CASSPDSPSGTVNTGELFF
TGCGCCAGCAGCCCCGACTCTCCTAGCGGGACAGTAAACACCGGGGAGCTGTTTTTT
>TRBD2|.|TRBV25-1|TRBJ2-5
CATRAGAQETQYF
TGTGCCACCCGAGCGGGAGCCCAAGAGACCCAGTACTTC
>.|.|TRBV3-1/TRBV3-2|TRBJ1-2
CASSQEGKPYGYTF
TGTGCCAGCAGCCAAGAGGGCAAGCCCTATGGCTACACCTTC
>.|once|TRBV15|TRBJ1-5
CATSSFGGRQQPQHF
TGTGCCACCAGCAGCTTCGGGGGGAGGCAGCAGCCCCAGCATTTT
>TRBD1|.|TRBV19|TRBJ2-7
CASGNRGNEQYF
TGTGCCAGTGGAAACAGGGGAAACGAGCAGTACTTC